Below, 12 T cell receptor beta chains from the same sample are listed, as sequenced in a study of cytotoxic CD8 clonotypes in ibrutinib-treated CLL. Method: immunoSEQ multiplex PCR; TCRdb's copy keeps in-frame clones and lacks some. Here the sample spans more than 110,000 clones, 75% to 95% being singletons. The sample was PBMCs, taken after 12 months of ibrutinib treatment. Every receptor here comes from a human donor with chronic lymphocytic leukemia.

V and J are TRBV4-3 and TRBJ2-1; 7 bases line up with TRBD2. Germline V gene sequence: CDR1 LGHNA, CDR2 YSLEER. The CDR3 contains 16 residues. Trimming removed 0 bases from V and 3 bases from J; junction bases left unmatched: 5. CDR3 amino acids: CASSQDGGGSYNEQFF. The CDR3 DNA follows: TGCGCCAGCAGCCAAGACGGTGGCGGGAGCTACAATGAGCAGTTCTTC.

The rearrangement joins TRBV4-1 to TRBJ1-4, with no clear D. This CDR3 comprises 18 residues. V was shortened by 0 bases and J by 8 bases, with 22 bases between the two germline ends. Germline V CDR1 and CDR2: MGHRA, YSYEKL. In DNA form, the CDR3 reads TGCGCCAGCAGCCAAGATGAGGAGTCCTCGGACCCCGGGGAAAAACTGTTTTTT. Translating it yields CASSQDEESSDPGEKLFF.

The rearrangement joins TRBV2 to TRBJ2-5, with 10 bases fitting TRBD1. Germline V gives CDR1 SNHLY, CDR2 FYNNEI. The CDR3 is 16 amino acids. The V and J ends lost 8 bases and 5 bases, in that order; junction bases with no gene match: 14. The CDR3 spells CASDPGQGRGKETQYF. The CDR3 bases are TGTGCCAGCGATCCGGGACAGGGGAGAGGGAAGGAGACCCAGTACTTC.

The chain combines TRBV18 with TRBJ2-3; maybe TRBD1 (5 bases). The V end was cut by 3 bases, the J end by 0 bases, with 7 bases between. In germline, CDR1 is KGHSH, CDR2 LQKENI. There are 14 residues in the CDR3. The CDR3 loop is CASSPAGSTDTQYF. The CDR3 DNA is TGTGCCAGCTCACCCGCAGGGAGCACAGATACGCAGTATTTT.

The rearrangement links TRBV4-1 to TRBJ2-7; D gene uncertain. This CDR3 is 15 amino acids long. V shed 0 bases and J shed 3 bases, with 12 bases lying between them. Germline CDR1 reads MGHRA; CDR2 reads YSYEKL. The CDR3 DNA reads TGCGCCAGCAGCCAAGAGCCGGCAGGCGACTACGAGCAGTACTTC. Its protein is CASSQEPAGDYEQYF.

This clone came up once. The V and J genes are TRBV7-6 and TRBJ1-4; no clear D gene. V was cut by 5 bases and J by 1 base, with 14 bases left in between. The germline gives CDR1 SGHVS, CDR2 FNYEAQ. The CDR3 is 16 amino acids. In nucleotides, the CDR3 is TGTGCCAGCAGCCCAGGCTCGGCGGGAACTAATGAAAAACTGTTTTTT. This gives the protein CASSPGSAGTNEKLFF.

This chain uses TRBV7-2 with TRBJ2-7; TRBD2 aligns across 7 bases. V lost 1 base to trimming and J lost 4 bases; unmatched junction nucleotides: 4. CDR1 and CDR2 (germline): SGHTA, FQGNSA. The CDR3 is made up of 14 amino acids. In nucleotides, the CDR3 is TGTGCCAGCAGCTTAGGGGCGGGAGCTTACGAGCAGTACTTC. Amino acid sequence: CASSLGAGAYEQYF.

The sample holds one count of this clone. For the CDR3, the DNA is TGTGCCAGCAGTGCCCTAGCGGGAGAAACCGGGGAGCTGTTTTTT. Translated: CASSALAGETGELFF. This chain links TRBV2 with TRBJ2-2; 10 nucleotides align to TRBD2. The trim removed 4 bases at V and 5 bases at J, leaving 4 bases unmatched. Germline CDR1 is SNHLY and CDR2 is FYNNEI. The CDR3 has 15 amino acids.

The chain links TRBV11-3 to TRBJ2-1; 9 nucleotides agree with TRBD2. J was trimmed by 6 bases and V by 8 bases; bases with no gene match: 11. From germline, CDR1 is SGHNT and CDR2 YENEEA. The CDR3 runs 15 residues. CDR3 amino acids: CASANRAGGPNEQFF. The CDR3, as DNA: TGTGCCAGCGCCAACCGAGCGGGAGGCCCCAATGAGCAGTTCTTC.

This chain connects TRBV28 to TRBJ2-7, with D perhaps matching TRBD1 (5 bases). The CDR3 spans 14 residues. CDR1 and CDR2 (germline): MDHEN, SYDVKM. V was cut by 7 bases and J by 2 bases, with 15 bases left in between. The CDR3 region is CASTQGGPTYEQYF. In DNA, the CDR3 is TGTGCCAGCACCCAGGGTGGCCCTACCTACGAGCAGTACTTC.

The chain recombines TRBV7-8 with TRBJ1-5, with 9 nucleotides matching TRBD1. CDR3 size: 17 residues. Germline V gives CDR1 SGHVS, CDR2 FQNEAQ. Trimming at V came to 3 bases and at J to 3 bases, leaving 9 bases not matched to a gene. The CDR3 sequence: CASSFTPGTGNNQPQHF. CDR3 sequence (DNA): TGTGCCAGCAGCTTTACACCCGGGACAGGGAACAATCAGCCCCAGCATTTT.

This clone showed up just once. This chain connects TRBV19 to TRBJ1-5; D not certain. The V end was cut by 7 bases, the J end by 6 bases, with 13 bases between. Germline CDR1 is LNHDA and CDR2 is SQIVND (reference sequence). CDR3 length: 13 residues. CDR3 sequence reads: CASTVLGLQPQHF. DNA for the CDR3: TGTGCCAGTACGGTGTTAGGGCTTCAGCCCCAGCATTTT.